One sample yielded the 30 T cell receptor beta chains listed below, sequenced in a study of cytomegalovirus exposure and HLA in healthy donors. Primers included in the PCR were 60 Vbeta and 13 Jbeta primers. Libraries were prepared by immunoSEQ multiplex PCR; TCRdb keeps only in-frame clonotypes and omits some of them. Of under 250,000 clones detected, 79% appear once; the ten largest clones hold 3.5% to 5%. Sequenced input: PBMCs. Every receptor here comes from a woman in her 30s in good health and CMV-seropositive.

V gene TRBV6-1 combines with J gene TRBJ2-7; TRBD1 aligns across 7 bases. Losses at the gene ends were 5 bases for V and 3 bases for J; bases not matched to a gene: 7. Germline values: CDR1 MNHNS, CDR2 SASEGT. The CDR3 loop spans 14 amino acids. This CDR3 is CASSPWDRYYEQYF. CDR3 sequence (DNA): TGTGCCAGCAGTCCCTGGGACAGATACTACGAGCAGTACTTC.

The CDR3 region has the DNA TGCGCCAGCAGCCTCGGGGGGGTGAATGAGCAGTTCTTC. As protein: CASSLGGVNEQFF. The chain links TRBV5-1 to TRBJ2-1; 8 bases fit TRBD2. V shed 4 bases, J shed 7 bases, and the junction held 4 bases outside the gene matches. The germline V gene encodes CDR1 SGHRS and CDR2 YFSETQ. This CDR3 is built from 13 residues.

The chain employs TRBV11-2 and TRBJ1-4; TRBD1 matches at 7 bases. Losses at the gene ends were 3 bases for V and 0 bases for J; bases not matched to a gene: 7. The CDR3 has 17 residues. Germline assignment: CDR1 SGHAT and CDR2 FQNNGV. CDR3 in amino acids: CASSLRTGIATNEKLFF. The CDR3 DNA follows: TGTGCCAGCAGCTTGAGGACAGGAATTGCAACTAATGAAAAACTGTTTTTT.

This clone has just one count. The CDR3 here is CASSYSGRRGYTF. Here the CDR3 DNA reads TGTGCCAGCAGCTACTCTGGGCGACGGGGCTACACCTTC. The V call is TRBV7-9, the J call TRBJ1-2; D gene uncertain. CDR1 and CDR2 from the germline V gene are SEHNR and FQNEAQ (reference sequence). The CDR3 has 13 amino acids. The ends were cut back, 4 bases at V and 8 bases at J, with 14 bases in the middle.

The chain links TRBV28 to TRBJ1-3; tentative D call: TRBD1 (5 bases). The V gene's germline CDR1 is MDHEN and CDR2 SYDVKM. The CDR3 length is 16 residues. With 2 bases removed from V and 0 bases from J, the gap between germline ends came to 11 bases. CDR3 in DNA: TGTGCCAGCAGTTTAAGGGGATACTACTCTGGAAACACCATATATTTT. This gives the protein CASSLRGYYSGNTIYF.

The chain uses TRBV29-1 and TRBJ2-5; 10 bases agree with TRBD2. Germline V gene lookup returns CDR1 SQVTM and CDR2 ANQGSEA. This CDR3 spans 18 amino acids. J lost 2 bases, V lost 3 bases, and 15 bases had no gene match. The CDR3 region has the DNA TGCAGCGTTGAGTCGGGGCGTGAAAAAGCGGGAGGGCAAGAGACCCAGTACTTC. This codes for CSVESGREKAGGQETQYF.

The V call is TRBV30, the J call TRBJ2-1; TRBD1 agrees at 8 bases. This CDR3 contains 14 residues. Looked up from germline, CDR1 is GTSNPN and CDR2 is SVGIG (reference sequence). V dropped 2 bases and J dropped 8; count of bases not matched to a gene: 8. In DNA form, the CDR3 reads TGTGCCTGGAGTTCCTGGGCAGGGGGCGATGAGCAGTTCTTC. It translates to CAWSSWAGGDEQFF.

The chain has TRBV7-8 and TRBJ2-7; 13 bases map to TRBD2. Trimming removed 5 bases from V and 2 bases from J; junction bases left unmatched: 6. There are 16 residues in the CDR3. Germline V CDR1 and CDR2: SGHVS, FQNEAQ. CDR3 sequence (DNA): TGTGCCAGCAGCCAGACACTAGCGGGGGGGACCTACGAGCAGTACTTC. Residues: CASSQTLAGGTYEQYF.

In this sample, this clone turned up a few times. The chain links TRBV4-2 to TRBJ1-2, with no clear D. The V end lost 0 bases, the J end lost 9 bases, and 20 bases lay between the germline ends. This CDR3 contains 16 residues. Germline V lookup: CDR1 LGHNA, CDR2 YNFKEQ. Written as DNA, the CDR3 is TGTGCCAGCAGCCAAGATCGCCGTCGGGAAGGACTCAGCTACACCTTC. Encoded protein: CASSQDRRREGLSYTF.

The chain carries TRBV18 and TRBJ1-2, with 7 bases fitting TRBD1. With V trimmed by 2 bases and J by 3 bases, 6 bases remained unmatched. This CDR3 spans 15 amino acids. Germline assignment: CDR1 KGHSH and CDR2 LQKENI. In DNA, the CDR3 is TGTGCCAGCTCACCAAGCGACAGGGCGGACTATGGCTACACCTTC. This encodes CASSPSDRADYGYTF.

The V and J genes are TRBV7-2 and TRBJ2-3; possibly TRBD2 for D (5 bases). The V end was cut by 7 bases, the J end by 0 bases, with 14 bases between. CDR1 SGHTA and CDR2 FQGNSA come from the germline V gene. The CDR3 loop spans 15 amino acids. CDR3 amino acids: CASTLIASSTDTQYF. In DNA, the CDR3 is TGTGCCAGCACCTTGATAGCGTCTAGCACAGATACGCAGTATTTT.

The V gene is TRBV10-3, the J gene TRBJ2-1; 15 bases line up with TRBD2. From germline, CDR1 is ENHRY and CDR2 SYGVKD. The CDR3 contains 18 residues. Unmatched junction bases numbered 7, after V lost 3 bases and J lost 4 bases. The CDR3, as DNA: TGTGCCATCAGTGAACCCGGGACTAGCGGGAGGTTTTACAATGAGCAGTTCTTC. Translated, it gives CAISEPGTSGRFYNEQFF.

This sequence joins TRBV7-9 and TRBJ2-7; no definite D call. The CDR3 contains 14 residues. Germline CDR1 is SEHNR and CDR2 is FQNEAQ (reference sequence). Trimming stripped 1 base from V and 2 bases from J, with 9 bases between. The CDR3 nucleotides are TGTGCCAGCAGCTTAGAAGCAGGAACCTACGAGCAGTACTTC. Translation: CASSLEAGTYEQYF.

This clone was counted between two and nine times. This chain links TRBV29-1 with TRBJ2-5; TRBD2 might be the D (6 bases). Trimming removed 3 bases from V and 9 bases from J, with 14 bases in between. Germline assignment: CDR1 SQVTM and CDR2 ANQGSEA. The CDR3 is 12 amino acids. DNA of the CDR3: TGCAGCGTTGAGGGGAGGTGGGAGGCCCAGTACTTC. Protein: CSVEGRWEAQYF. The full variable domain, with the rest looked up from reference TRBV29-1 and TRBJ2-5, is SAVISQKPSRDICQRGTSLTIQCQVDSQVTMMFWYRQQPGQSLTLIATANQGSEATYESGFVIDKFPISRPNLTFSTLTVSNMSPEDSSIYLCSVEGRWEAQYFGPGTRLLVL.

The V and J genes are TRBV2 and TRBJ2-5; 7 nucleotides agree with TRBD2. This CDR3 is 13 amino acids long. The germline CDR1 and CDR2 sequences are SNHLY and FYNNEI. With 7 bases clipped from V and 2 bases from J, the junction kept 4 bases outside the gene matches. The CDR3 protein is CASTRAGQETQYF. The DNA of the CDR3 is TGTGCCAGCACCCGAGCGGGACAAGAGACCCAGTACTTC. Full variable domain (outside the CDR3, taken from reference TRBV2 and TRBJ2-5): EPEVTQTPSHQVTQMGQEVILRCVPISNHLYFYWYRQILGQKVEFLVSFYNNEISEKSEIFDDQFSVERPDGSNFTLKIRSTKLEDSAMYFCASTRAGQETQYFGPGTRLLVL.

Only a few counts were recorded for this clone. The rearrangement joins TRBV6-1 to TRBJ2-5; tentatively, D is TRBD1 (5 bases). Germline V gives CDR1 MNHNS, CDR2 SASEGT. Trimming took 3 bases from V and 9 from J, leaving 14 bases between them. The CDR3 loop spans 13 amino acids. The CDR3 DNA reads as TGTGCCAGCAGTGATGGGGCAGGTATTTCCCAGTACTTC. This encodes CASSDGAGISQYF.

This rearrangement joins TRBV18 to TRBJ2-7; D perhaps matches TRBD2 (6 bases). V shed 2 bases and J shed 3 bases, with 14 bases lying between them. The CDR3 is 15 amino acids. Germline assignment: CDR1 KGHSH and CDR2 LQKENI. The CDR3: CASSPGGEANYEQYF. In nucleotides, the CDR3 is TGTGCCAGCTCACCAGGCGGGGAGGCGAACTACGAGCAGTACTTC.

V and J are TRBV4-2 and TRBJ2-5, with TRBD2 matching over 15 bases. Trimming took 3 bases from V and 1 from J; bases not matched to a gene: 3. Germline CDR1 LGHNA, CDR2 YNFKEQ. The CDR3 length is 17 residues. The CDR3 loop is CASSQGTSGGSQETQYF. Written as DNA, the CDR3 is TGTGCCAGCAGCCAGGGGACTAGCGGGGGGTCCCAAGAGACCCAGTACTTC.

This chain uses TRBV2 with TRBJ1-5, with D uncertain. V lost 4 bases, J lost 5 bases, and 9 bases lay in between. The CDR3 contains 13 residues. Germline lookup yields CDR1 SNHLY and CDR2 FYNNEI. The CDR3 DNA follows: TGTGCCAGCAGTGTAACGGAGGATCAGCCCCAGCATTTT. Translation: CASSVTEDQPQHF.

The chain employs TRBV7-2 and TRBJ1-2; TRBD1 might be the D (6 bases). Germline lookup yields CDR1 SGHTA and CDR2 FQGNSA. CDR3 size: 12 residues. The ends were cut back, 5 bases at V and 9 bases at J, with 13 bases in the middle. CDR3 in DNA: TGTGCCAGCAGCCTGGGGGGGCCAAGCTACACCTTC. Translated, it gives CASSLGGPSYTF.

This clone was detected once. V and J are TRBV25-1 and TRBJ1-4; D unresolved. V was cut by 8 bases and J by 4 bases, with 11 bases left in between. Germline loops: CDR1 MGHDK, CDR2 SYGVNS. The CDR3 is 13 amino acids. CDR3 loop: CASSRGRNEKLFF. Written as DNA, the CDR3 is TGTGCCAGCTCGAGAGGCCGTAATGAAAAACTGTTTTTT.

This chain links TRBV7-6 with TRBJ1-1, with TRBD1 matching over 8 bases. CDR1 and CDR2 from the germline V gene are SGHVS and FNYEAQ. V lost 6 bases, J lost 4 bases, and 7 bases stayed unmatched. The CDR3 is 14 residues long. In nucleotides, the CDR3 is TGTGCCAGCAGTCCTCAGGGGGCGCGCACTGAAGCTTTCTTT. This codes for CASSPQGARTEAFF.

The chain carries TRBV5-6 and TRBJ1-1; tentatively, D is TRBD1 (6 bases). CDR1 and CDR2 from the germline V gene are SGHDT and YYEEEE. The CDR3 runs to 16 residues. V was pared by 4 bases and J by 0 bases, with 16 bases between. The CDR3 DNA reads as TGTGCCAGCAGCCAGGGGCAGGGCCTCATGAACACTGAAGCTTTCTTT. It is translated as CASSQGQGLMNTEAFF. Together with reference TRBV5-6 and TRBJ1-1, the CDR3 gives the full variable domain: DAGVTQSPTHLIKTRGQQVTLRCSPKSGHDTVSWYQQALGQGPQFIFQYYEEEERQRGNFPDRFSGHQFPNYSSELNVNALLLGDSALYLCASSQGQGLMNTEAFFGQGTRLTVV.

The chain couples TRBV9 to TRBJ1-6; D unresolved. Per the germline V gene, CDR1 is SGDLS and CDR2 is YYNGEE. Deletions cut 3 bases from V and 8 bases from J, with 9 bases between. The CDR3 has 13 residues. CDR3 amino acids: CASSARLHSPLHF. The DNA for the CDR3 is TGTGCCAGCAGCGCCCGACTTCATTCACCCCTCCACTTT.

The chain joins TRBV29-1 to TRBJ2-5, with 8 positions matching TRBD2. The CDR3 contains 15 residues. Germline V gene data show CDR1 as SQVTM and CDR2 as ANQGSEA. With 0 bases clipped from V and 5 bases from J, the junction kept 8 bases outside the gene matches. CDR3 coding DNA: TGCAGCGTTGAAGACTCGGGAGGGGCTGAGGAGACCCAGTACTTC. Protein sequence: CSVEDSGGAEETQYF.

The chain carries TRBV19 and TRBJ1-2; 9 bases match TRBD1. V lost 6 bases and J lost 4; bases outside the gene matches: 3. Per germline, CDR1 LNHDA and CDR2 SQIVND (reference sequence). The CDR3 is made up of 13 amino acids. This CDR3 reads CASRTGGGYGYTF. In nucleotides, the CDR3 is TGTGCCAGTAGAACAGGGGGCGGCTATGGCTACACCTTC.

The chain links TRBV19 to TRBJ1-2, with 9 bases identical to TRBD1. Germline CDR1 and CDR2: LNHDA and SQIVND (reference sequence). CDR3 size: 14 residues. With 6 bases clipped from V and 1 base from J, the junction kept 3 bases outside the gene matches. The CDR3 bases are TGTGCCAGTAGGACAGGGGGATTTAACTATGGCTACACCTTC. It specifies CASRTGGFNYGYTF.

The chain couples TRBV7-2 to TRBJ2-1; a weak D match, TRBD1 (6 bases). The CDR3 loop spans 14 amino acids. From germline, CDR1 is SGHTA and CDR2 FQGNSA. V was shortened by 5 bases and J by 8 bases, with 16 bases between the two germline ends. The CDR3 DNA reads TGTGCCAGCAGCACACAGGGATTCTCGGATGAGCAGTTCTTC. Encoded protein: CASSTQGFSDEQFF. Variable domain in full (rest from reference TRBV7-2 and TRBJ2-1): GAGVSQSPSNKVTEKGKDVELRCDPISGHTALYWYRQSLGQGLEFLIYFQGNSAPDKSGLPSDRFSAERTGGSVSTLTIQRTQQEDSAVYLCASSTQGFSDEQFFGPGTRLTVL.

CDR3 region: CASSLDRAVTGDTQYF. CDR3 in DNA: TGTGCCAGCAGCTTGGACAGGGCTGTAACAGGAGATACGCAGTATTTT. This chain connects TRBV5-6 to TRBJ2-3, with D possibly matching TRBD1 (6 bases). This CDR3 spans 16 amino acids. The V gene lost 0 bases and the J gene lost 5 bases, with 16 bases spanning the gap. Germline CDR1 reads SGHDT; CDR2 reads YYEEEE.

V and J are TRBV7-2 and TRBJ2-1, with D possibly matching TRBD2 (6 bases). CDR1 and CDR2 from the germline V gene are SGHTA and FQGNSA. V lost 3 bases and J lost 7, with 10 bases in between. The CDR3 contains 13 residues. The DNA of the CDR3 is TGTGCCAGCAGCTTGGGGGGTGGGAATGAGCAGTTCTTC. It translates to CASSLGGGNEQFF.